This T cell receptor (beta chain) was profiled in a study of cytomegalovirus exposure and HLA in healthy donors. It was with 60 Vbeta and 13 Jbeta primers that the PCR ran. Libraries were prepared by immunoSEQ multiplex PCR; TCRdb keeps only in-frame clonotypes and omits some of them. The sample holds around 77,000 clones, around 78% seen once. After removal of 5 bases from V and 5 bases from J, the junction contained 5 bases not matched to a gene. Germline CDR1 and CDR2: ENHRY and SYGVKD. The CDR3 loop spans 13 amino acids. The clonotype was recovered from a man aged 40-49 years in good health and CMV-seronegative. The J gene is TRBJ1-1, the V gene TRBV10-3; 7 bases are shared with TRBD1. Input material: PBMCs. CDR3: CAISSQGRTEAFF. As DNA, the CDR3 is TGTGCCATCAGTTCACAGGGGAGGACTGAAGCTTTCTTT.